The sequence of this T cell receptor (beta chain) was determined in a study of blood T cell repertoires in COVID-19 (dated by TCRdb to 2020 to 2022). Turning to the overall study: The collaborator samples originated in the United States, Italy and Spain and spanned the acute and convalescent phases of COVID-19. The material from the prospective study consisted of cDNA or gDNA derived from T cells, B-cell-depleted T cells, or PBMCs. Subjects who had been exposed to COVID-19, were actively infected with it, or had recovered from it provided the deeply sampled blood TCRbeta repertoires that made up the dataset. The repertoires were made available in a free public database intended to serve as a resource for research on the immune response to SARS-CoV-2. The samples were drawn from the first 160 participants of the ongoing ImmuneRACE study and from under 1,500 subjects provided by 6 global collaborators. A de-identified subject ID, COVID-19 status, age in years and sex were almost always included in the sample metadata. Where available, HLA class I and class II types were taken from metadata supplied by the sample provider and were not determined by assay-based typing.

Study-level results and caveats: How much clinical and demographic metadata was included differed by source and by participant, and the metadata was provided uncurated.

To note about this clone: Its binding antigen is unknown. Per-base qualities were not stored, and no clone one base away is much larger.

TCRbeta CDR3 regions were amplified from genomic DNA using the immunoSEQ Assay, a bias-controlled multiplex PCR. The paper's processing steps were these. The number of nucleated cells in each sample was estimated from the amplification of reference gene primers within the assay. To quantify the absolute abundance of each unique TCRbeta CDR3 rearrangement, sequence reads were collapsed and filtered. For each sample, productive Simpson clonality was calculated as the square root of Simpson's diversity index across productive rearrangements. TCRdb provides this immuneACCESS table in a form limited to in-frame rearrangements. Some clones are lacking; in checked studies, under half of them reflect an unresolved V gene, and why the rest are absent is not known. V, J and clone size were drawn from that table, and D and trimming were deduced from the DNA. Present in this sample are 250,000 to 300,000 clones, 80% to 90% of which were seen just once. The ten largest clones capture approximately 9.9% of the sample.

V is trimmed back by 0 bases and J by 8 bases, and the junction contains 9 bases that no gene match accounts for. The germline V gene sets CDR1 to LGHNA and CDR2 to YNFKEQ. There are 15 amino acids in the CDR3, from cysteine to phenylalanine inclusive. This entry keeps only the CDR3 DNA: 45 bases, framed from base 1. Collaborating institutions collected whole blood in K2EDTA tubes following their own protocols. Collaborator samples were shipped for TCRbeta analysis as frozen whole blood, isolated PBMCs, or DNA extracted from either sample type. The chain employs TRBV4-2 and TRBJ1-1; TRBD1 matches 7 bases in the middle. The clonotype originates from a woman in her 70s with acute or convalescent COVID-19. The sequencing input was peripheral blood. Read as DNA, the sequence is TGTGCCAGCAGCCAAGATTGGGCAGGGGGACGAGAAGCTTTCTTT. It codes for CASSQDWAGGREAFF.